The 26 T cell receptor beta chains below were found in one sample sequenced in a study of blood T cell repertoires in COVID-19 (dated by TCRdb to the early 2020s). The library was obtained by the immunoSEQ multiplex PCR assay. Drawn from immuneACCESS, this table holds only the in-frame rearrangements with V and J called that TCRdb kept. Clones are partly lost; checked studies trace under half to an unresolved V gene and leave the rest unexplained. This sample has 200,000 to 250,000 clones in its table, and about 79% of those were observed once. The leading ten clones occupy under 15% of the sample. The sequenced material came from peripheral blood. These receptors were taken from a human donor in a cohort sampled during active COVID-19.

The rearrangement joins TRBV28 to TRBJ2-7, with D tentatively TRBD1 (5 bases). The germline gives CDR1 MDHEN, CDR2 SYDVKM. The CDR3 loop spans 12 amino acids. Trimming removed 6 bases from V and 4 bases from J, with 10 bases in between. The CDR3 spells CASSTGHYEQYF. CDR3 in DNA: TGTGCCAGCAGCACAGGACATTACGAGCAGTACTTC.

This clone was observed once. The chain recombines TRBV12-3 or TRBV12-4 with TRBJ1-2; D is undetermined. The CDR3 totals 13 residues. The ends were cut back, 5 bases at V and 4 bases at J, with 11 bases in the middle. The CDR3 reads CASSVGWSYGYTF. The CDR3 DNA sequence: TGTGCCAGCAGTGTTGGGTGGAGCTATGGCTACACCTTC.

The chain uses TRBV11-2 and TRBJ2-5, with D possibly being TRBD2 (6 bases). Per germline, CDR1 SGHAT and CDR2 FQNNGV. The CDR3 runs to 16 residues. V was shortened by 0 bases and J by 5 bases, with 16 bases between the two germline ends. CDR3 sequence reads: CASSLDGAGRVETQYF. CDR3 bases: TGTGCCAGCAGCTTAGATGGGGCGGGGCGGGTGGAGACCCAGTACTTC.

The rearrangement joins TRBV18 to TRBJ1-2; TRBD1 agrees at 7 bases. The J segment lost 4 bases and the V segment lost 3 bases, leaving 11 bases of the junction unmatched. The CDR3 loop spans 16 amino acids. The germline gives CDR1 KGHSH, CDR2 LQKENI. CDR3 sequence (DNA): TGTGCCAGCTCACCTATCCCGGGACAGCCTGCCTATGGCTACACCTTC. This sequence encodes CASSPIPGQPAYGYTF.

The genes are TRBV25-1 and TRBJ2-5, with D unclear. CDR1 MGHDK and CDR2 SYGVNS come from the germline V gene. The CDR3 has 14 amino acids. V lost 0 bases and J lost 1, with 6 bases in between. CDR3 protein: CASSEYYGQETQYF. The CDR3 bases are TGTGCCAGCAGTGAATATTACGGCCAAGAGACCCAGTACTTC. Variable domain in full (rest from reference TRBV25-1 and TRBJ2-5): EADIYQTPRYLVIGTGKKITLECSQTMGHDKMYWYQQDPGMELHLIHYSYGVNSTEKGDLSSESTVSRIRTEHFPLTLESARPSHTSQYLCASSEYYGQETQYFGPGTRLLVL.

This clone occurred once. The chain joins TRBV28 to TRBJ1-2, with 8 bases lining up with TRBD1. CDR3 size: 13 residues. Looked up from germline, CDR1 is MDHEN and CDR2 is SYDVKM. V lost 4 bases, J lost 4 bases, and 2 bases stayed unmatched. CDR3 protein: CASSSGQAYGYTF. The CDR3 nucleotides are TGTGCCAGCAGTTCGGGACAGGCCTATGGCTACACCTTC.

V is TRBV5-1 and J is TRBJ2-5; a possible D gene is TRBD2 (7 bases). V was pared by 4 bases and J by 5 bases, with 15 bases between. The CDR3 loop spans 14 amino acids. The V gene's germline CDR1 is SGHRS and CDR2 YFSETQ. The CDR3 region has the DNA TGCGCCAGCAGCCCCGGGGCGGGGGCCGAGACCCAGTACTTC. Protein sequence: CASSPGAGAETQYF.

The chain combines TRBV7-9 with TRBJ1-1; D is unresolved. Trimming shortened V by 5 bases and J by 2 bases, and 15 bases separated the two germline ends. Germline V gives CDR1 SEHNR, CDR2 FQNEAQ (reference sequence). The CDR3 spans 15 residues. The CDR3 DNA sequence: TGTGCCAGCAGCCCAGTTCTTGGAGGCAACACTGAAGCTTTCTTT. Residues: CASSPVLGGNTEAFF.

V usage is TRBV25-1 and J usage is TRBJ1-6; D ambiguous. Trimming shortened V by 6 bases and J by 7 bases, and 19 bases separated the two germline ends. The CDR3 contains 16 residues. Germline CDR1 is MGHDK and CDR2 is SYGVNS. The CDR3 loop reads CASSNPGSERNSPLHF. The CDR3 region has the DNA TGTGCCAGCAGCAATCCGGGGTCGGAAAGGAATTCACCCCTCCACTTT.

V gene TRBV27 combines with J gene TRBJ2-1, with D possibly TRBD2 on 6 matching bases. Trimming shortened V by 1 base and J by 8 bases, and 15 bases separated the two germline ends. This CDR3 contains 15 residues. The germline V gene has CDR1 MNHEY and CDR2 SMNVEV (reference sequence). CDR3 region: CASSLWEVTPDEQFF. The CDR3 DNA reads TGTGCCAGCAGTTTATGGGAGGTTACACCCGATGAGCAGTTCTTC.

This chain's CDR3 is CASAGGTDTQYF. CDR3 nucleotides: TGTGCCAGCGCGGGGGGCACAGATACGCAGTATTTT. The chain couples TRBV18 to TRBJ2-3, with TRBD2 matching over 7 bases. Germline loops: CDR1 KGHSH, CDR2 LQKENI. V gave up 8 bases and J gave up 1 base; unmatched junction bases: 0. The CDR3 consists of 12 residues.

This clone was counted a single time. V and J are TRBV28 and TRBJ1-5; the match to TRBD1 covers 12 bases. The CDR3 consists of 17 residues. The junction had 6 bases not matched to a gene; V was cut back by 3 bases and J by 3 bases. In germline, CDR1 is MDHEN, CDR2 SYDVKM. The CDR3 is CASSFRDRGPYNQPQHF. The CDR3 DNA reads as TGTGCCAGCAGTTTTCGGGACAGGGGGCCTTACAATCAGCCCCAGCATTTT.

Only a few counts were recorded for this clone. The chain couples TRBV28 to TRBJ1-6, with TRBD1 matching over 7 bases. V trimming: 8 bases; J trimming: 7 bases; junction bases outside the gene matches: 8. Per the germline V gene, CDR1 is MDHEN and CDR2 is SYDVKM. This CDR3 comprises 14 residues. The CDR3 loop is CASGWGQRNSPLHF. CDR3 in DNA: TGTGCCAGCGGGTGGGGACAGAGGAATTCACCCCTCCACTTT. Combining the CDR3 with reference TRBV28 and TRBJ1-6 gives the whole variable domain DVKVTQSSRYLVKRTGEKVFLECVQDMDHENMFWYRQDPGLGLRLIYFSYDVKMKEKGDIPEGYSVSREKKERFSLILESASTNQTSMYLCASGWGQRNSPLHFGNGTRLTVT.

The rearrangement links TRBV2 to TRBJ1-4, with 7 bases lining up with TRBD1. The V gene's germline CDR1 is SNHLY and CDR2 FYNNEI. CDR3 length: 14 residues. Trimming took 5 bases from V and 7 from J; bases not matched to a gene: 7. The CDR3 DNA reads as TGTGCCAGCAGTTTCGGACAGGCGGCTGAAAAACTGTTTTTT. It specifies CASSFGQAAEKLFF.

V is TRBV6-5 and J is TRBJ2-7, with TRBD1 identical over 8 bases. Germline V gives CDR1 MNHEY, CDR2 SVGAGI. V lost 5 bases to trimming and J lost 9 bases; unmatched junction nucleotides: 9. This CDR3 spans 13 amino acids. CDR3 protein: CASSPPGGAGQYF. CDR3 DNA sequence: TGTGCCAGCAGTCCCCCAGGGGGCGCCGGGCAGTACTTC.

The gene calls are TRBV24-1 and TRBJ2-6, with a possible D match to TRBD1 (6 bases). This CDR3 region has 19 residues. V was clipped by 2 bases and J by 4 bases, with 20 bases between them. Germline V gene sequence: CDR1 KGHDR, CDR2 SFDVKD. Here the CDR3 reads CATSDSRQAGAKGANVLTF. DNA of the CDR3: TGTGCCACCAGTGATTCACGACAGGCAGGGGCAAAAGGGGCCAACGTCCTGACTTTC.

The V call is TRBV5-6, the J call TRBJ2-7, with TRBD1 as a possible D gene (6 bases). The CDR3 totals 12 residues. Trimming took off 2 bases at V and 3 bases at J, with 6 bases between the two ends. Germline V gene lookup returns CDR1 SGHDT and CDR2 YYEEEE. In nucleotides, the CDR3 is TGTGCCAGCAGCTTACAGGGCTACGAGCAGTACTTC. It specifies CASSLQGYEQYF.

The chain carries TRBV10-2 and TRBJ1-6, with a possible D match to TRBD1 (6 bases). Trimming left V 5 bases short and J 8 bases short, with 10 bases between. This CDR3 is built from 13 residues. The germline gives CDR1 WSHSY, CDR2 SAAADI. CDR3: CASSKGGHSPLHF. CDR3 DNA sequence: TGCGCCAGCAGTAAGGGGGGGCATTCACCCCTCCACTTT.

This chain uses TRBV28 with TRBJ2-7, with 7 nucleotides matching TRBD1. Germline V lookup: CDR1 MDHEN, CDR2 SYDVKM. The junction had 9 bases not matched to a gene; V was cut back by 5 bases and J by 2 bases. The CDR3 has 15 residues. As DNA, the CDR3 is TGTGCCAGCAGTGGCTGGACAGGCCATGCCTACGAGCAGTACTTC. Translated: CASSGWTGHAYEQYF.

Turning to this clone: Distinct nucleotide sequences in the sample also encode this CDR3. CDR3 coding DNA: TGCGCCAGCAGCTTGGGGACAGCGAACACTGAAGCTTTCTTT. Protein: CASSLGTANTEAFF. The genes are TRBV5-1 and TRBJ1-1; D is possibly TRBD1 (6 bases). CDR1 is SGHRS, CDR2 YFSETQ, per germline. The CDR3 has 14 amino acids. The V end was cut by 0 bases, the J end by 1 base, with 7 bases between.

The gene calls are TRBV5-6 and TRBJ2-5; 8 nucleotides agree with TRBD2. This CDR3 contains 16 residues. CDR1 and CDR2 from the germline V gene are SGHDT and YYEEEE. The V gene end was trimmed by 4 bases and the J gene end by 5 bases; junction bases not matched to a gene: 13. The CDR3 here is CASSPAGGGPGETQYF. The CDR3 DNA sequence: TGTGCCAGCAGCCCGGCCGGGGGGGGTCCTGGTGAGACCCAGTACTTC.

The chain couples TRBV9 to TRBJ2-5, with 10 bases aligning to TRBD2. The junction had 6 bases not matched to a gene; V was cut back by 0 bases and J by 1 base. Per germline, CDR1 SGDLS and CDR2 YYNGEE. This CDR3 contains 17 residues. CDR3 sequence: CASSVAGTSGTQETQYF. The CDR3 DNA reads as TGTGCCAGCAGCGTAGCTGGAACTAGCGGGACCCAAGAGACCCAGTACTTC.

The V and J genes are TRBV7-2 and TRBJ2-1; 7 positions match TRBD1. V dropped 1 base and J dropped 6; count of bases not matched to a gene: 6. The CDR3 consists of 15 residues. CDR1 is SGHTA and CDR2 is FQGNSA in the germline V gene. DNA of the CDR3: TGTGCCAGCAGCTTAGAGGGACAGAGATCCAATGAGCAGTTCTTC. It is translated as CASSLEGQRSNEQFF.

V and J are TRBV7-2 and TRBJ2-7; 7 nucleotides match TRBD1. The germline V gene has CDR1 SGHTA and CDR2 FQGNSA. V was clipped by 3 bases and J by 0 bases; unmatched bases: 2. The CDR3 runs 14 residues. In DNA, the CDR3 is TGTGCCAGCAGCTTTGACAGGGCCTCCTACGAGCAGTACTTC. It specifies CASSFDRASYEQYF. The full variable domain, with the rest looked up from reference TRBV7-2 and TRBJ2-7, is GAGVSQSPSNKVTEKGKDVELRCDPISGHTALYWYRQSLGQGLEFLIYFQGNSAPDKSGLPSDRFSAERTGGSVSTLTIQRTQQEDSAVYLCASSFDRASYEQYFGPGTRLTVT.

Details on this clone: Other nucleotide sequences from this sample produce the same CDR3. Here the CDR3 DNA reads TGCGCCAGCAGCCAAGCTAGCGGGCAATCCTACGAGCAGTACTTC. The encoded protein is CASSQASGQSYEQYF. The rearrangement uses TRBV4-1 and TRBJ2-7; 8 bases are a match to TRBD2. Trimming removed 1 base from V and 1 base from J; junction bases left unmatched: 3. Per the germline V gene, CDR1 is MGHRA and CDR2 is YSYEKL. This CDR3 is 15 amino acids long.

This clone was counted only a few times. The gene calls are TRBV18 and TRBJ2-1; weak D call: TRBD2 (6 bases). Trimming stripped 3 bases from V and 0 bases from J, with 12 bases between. The CDR3 length is 16 residues. Germline CDR1 and CDR2: KGHSH and LQKENI. In nucleotides, the CDR3 is TGTGCCAGCTCACCCAACGACGGGAGCTCCTACAATGAGCAGTTCTTC. This encodes CASSPNDGSSYNEQFF.